Included here is one T cell receptor (beta chain) sequence, with context. V was clipped by 3 bases and J by 13 bases, with 14 bases between them. This CDR3 has 12 amino acids. Germline V lookup: CDR1 SGHNT, CDR2 YYREEE (reference sequence). In the original processing: Amplifying reference gene primers gave estimates of nucleated cell counts. The method was immunoSEQ multiplex PCR; TCRdb's version includes in-frame clones alone and lacks a portion of them. V and J calls plus clone size are reproduced from that table; the DNA served to infer D and trimming. Of under 14,000 clones in the sample, 65% to 90% are singletons; the top ten hold approximately 7.6%. This sample stems from a study of blood T cell repertoires in COVID-19. About the study: COVID-19 samples, acute and convalescent, were from the United States, Italy and Spain. T cells, B-cell-depleted T cells, or PBMCs provided the cDNA or gDNA that served as material.

The chain employs TRBV5-4 and TRBJ2-1, with D possibly being TRBD1 (5 bases). Sequenced material: peripheral blood. This clonotype was sampled from a man in his 70s with active COVID-19. CDR3 in amino acids: CASSWRRERQFF. The CDR3 bases are TGTGCCAGCAGCTGGCGCAGGGAACGACAGTTCTTC.